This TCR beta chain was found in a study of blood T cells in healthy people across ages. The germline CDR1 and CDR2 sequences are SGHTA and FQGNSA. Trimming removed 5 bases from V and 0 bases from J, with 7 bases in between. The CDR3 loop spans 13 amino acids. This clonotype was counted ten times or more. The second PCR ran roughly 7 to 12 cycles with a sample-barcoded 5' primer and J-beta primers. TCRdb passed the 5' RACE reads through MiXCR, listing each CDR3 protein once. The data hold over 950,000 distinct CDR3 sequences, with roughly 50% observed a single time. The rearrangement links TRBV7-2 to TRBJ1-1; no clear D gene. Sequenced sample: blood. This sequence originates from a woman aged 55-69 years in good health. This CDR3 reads CASSPQVNTEAFF. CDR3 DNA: TGTGCCAGCAGCCCTCAAGTGAACACTGAAGCTTTCTTT.